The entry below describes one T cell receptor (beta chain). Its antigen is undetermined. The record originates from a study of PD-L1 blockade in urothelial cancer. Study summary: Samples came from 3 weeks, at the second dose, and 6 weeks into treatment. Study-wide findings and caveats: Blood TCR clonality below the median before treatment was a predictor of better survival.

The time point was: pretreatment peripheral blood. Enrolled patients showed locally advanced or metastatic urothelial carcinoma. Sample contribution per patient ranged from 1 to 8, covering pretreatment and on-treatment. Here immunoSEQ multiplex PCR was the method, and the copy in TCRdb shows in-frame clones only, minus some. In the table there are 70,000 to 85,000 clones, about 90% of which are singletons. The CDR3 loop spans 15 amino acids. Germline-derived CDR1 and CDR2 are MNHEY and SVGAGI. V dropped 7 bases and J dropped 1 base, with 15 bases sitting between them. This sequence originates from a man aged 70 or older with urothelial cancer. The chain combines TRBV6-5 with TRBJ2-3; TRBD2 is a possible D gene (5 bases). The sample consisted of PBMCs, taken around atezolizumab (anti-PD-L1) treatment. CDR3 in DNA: TGTGCCAGCACTCCCCCTGCCGGGGGCACAGATACGCAGTATTTT. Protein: CASTPPAGGTDTQYF.